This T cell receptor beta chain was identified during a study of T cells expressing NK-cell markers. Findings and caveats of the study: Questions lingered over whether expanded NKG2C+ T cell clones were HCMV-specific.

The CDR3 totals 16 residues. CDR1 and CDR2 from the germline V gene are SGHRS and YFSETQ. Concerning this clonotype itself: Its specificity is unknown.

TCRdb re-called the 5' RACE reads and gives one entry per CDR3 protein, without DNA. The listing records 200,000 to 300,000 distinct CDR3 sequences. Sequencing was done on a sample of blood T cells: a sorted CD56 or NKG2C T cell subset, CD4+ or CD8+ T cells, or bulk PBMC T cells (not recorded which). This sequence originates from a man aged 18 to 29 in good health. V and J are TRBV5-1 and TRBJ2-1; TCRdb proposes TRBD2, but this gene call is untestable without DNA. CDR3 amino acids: CASSRGGTSGRNEQFF.